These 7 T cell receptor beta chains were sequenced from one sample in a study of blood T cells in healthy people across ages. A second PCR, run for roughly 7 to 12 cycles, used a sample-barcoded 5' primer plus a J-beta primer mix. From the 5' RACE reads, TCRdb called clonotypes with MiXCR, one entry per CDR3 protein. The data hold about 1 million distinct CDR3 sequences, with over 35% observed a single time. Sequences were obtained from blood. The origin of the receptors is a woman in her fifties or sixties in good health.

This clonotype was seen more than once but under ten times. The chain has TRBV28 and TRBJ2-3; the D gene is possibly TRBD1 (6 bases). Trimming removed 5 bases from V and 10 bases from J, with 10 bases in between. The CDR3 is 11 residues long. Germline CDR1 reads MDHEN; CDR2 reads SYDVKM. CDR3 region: CASSRGIAQYF. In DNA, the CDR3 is TGTGCCAGCAGTAGGGGGATAGCGCAGTATTTT.

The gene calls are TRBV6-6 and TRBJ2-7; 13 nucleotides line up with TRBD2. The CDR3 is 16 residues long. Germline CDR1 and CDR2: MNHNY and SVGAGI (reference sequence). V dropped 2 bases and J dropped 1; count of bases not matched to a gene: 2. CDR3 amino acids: CASSYGLAGESYEQYF. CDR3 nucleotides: TGTGCCAGCAGTTACGGACTAGCGGGAGAATCCTACGAGCAGTACTTC.

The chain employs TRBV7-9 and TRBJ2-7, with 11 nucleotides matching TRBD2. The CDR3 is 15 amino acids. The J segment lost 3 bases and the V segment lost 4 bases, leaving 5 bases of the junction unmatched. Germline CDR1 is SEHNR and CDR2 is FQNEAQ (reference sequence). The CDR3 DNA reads TGTGCCAGCAGCTCCGGACTAGCGGGTTACTACGAGCAGTACTTC. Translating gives CASSSGLAGYYEQYF.

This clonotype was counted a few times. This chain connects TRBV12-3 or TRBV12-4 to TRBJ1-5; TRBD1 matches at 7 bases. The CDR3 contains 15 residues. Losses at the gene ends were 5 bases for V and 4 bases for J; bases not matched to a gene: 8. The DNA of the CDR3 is TGTGCCAGCAGTACCCGACAGGGTTGGAATCAGCCCCAGCATTTT. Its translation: CASSTRQGWNQPQHF.

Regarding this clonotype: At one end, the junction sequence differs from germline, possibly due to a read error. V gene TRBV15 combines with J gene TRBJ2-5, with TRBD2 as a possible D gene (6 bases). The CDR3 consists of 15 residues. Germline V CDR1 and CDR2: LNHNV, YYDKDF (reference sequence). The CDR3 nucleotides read TGTGCCACCAGCAGACCCGAGACTAGTCGGGAGACCCAGGACTTC. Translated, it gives CATSRPETSRETQDF.

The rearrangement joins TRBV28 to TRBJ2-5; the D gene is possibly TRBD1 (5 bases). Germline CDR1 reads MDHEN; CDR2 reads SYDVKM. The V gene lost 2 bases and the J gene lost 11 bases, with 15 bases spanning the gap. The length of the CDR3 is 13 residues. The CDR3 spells CASSLGFNGAQYF. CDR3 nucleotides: TGTGCCAGCAGTTTAGGCTTCAATGGGGCGCAGTACTTC.

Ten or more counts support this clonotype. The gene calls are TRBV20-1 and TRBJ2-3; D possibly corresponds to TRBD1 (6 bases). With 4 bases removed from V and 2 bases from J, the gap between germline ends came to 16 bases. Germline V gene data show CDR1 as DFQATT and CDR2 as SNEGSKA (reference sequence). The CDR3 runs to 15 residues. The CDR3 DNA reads TGCAGTGCTATTGAAGCCAGGACAGTCACAGATACGCAGTATTTT. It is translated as CSAIEARTVTDTQYF.